These 9 T cell receptor beta chains share one sample of origin, sequenced in a study of Ad26.COV2.S vaccination and SARS-CoV-2 variants. Treatment reported: roughly 20 received Ad26.COV2.S at low or high dose, single or two shots; 5 received placebo; per-sample allocation not given. Repertoires come from day 63 after the first vaccine or placebo injection. Some clones are missing from TCRdb's copy, which holds only in-frame ones; the method was immunoSEQ multiplex PCR. The table includes 300,000 to 400,000 clones, roughly 85% detected once. The sample was peripheral blood, taken in a trial of Ad26.COV2.S vaccine versus placebo. Source of these receptors: a person between 18 and 65 years old who received the Ad26.COV2.S COVID-19 vaccine or a placebo.

This chain connects TRBV6-5 to TRBJ1-3; D remains ambiguous. The germline V gene encodes CDR1 MNHEY and CDR2 SVGAGI. With 4 bases removed from V and 1 base from J, the gap between germline ends came to 5 bases. The CDR3 loop spans 13 amino acids. The CDR3 region is CASSSPSGNTIYF. The CDR3 coding sequence is TGTGCCAGCAGTTCCCCATCTGGAAACACCATATATTTT.

The chain recombines TRBV3-1 (or the pseudogene TRBV3-2) with TRBJ1-4; D gene uncertain. V was trimmed by 3 bases and J by 1 base, leaving 9 bases between them. Germline CDR1 LGHDT, CDR2 YNNKEL (reference sequence). The CDR3 spans 15 residues. Here the CDR3 DNA reads TGTGCCAGCAGCCAGGTGAAAGGAACTAATGAAAAACTGTTTTTT. It encodes CASSQVKGTNEKLFF.

The chain recombines TRBV2 with TRBJ2-7; D not resolved. The CDR3 covers 11 residues. Germline lookup yields CDR1 SNHLY and CDR2 FYNNEI. With 3 bases removed from V and 6 bases from J, the gap between germline ends came to 6 bases. CDR3 nucleotides: TGTGCCAGCAGTGACCTGGGCGAGCAGTACTTC. It encodes CASSDLGEQYF. Full variable domain (remainder filled in from reference TRBV2 and TRBJ2-7): EPEVTQTPSHQVTQMGQEVILRCVPISNHLYFYWYRQILGQKVEFLVSFYNNEISEKSEIFDDQFSVERPDGSNFTLKIRSTKLEDSAMYFCASSDLGEQYFGPGTRLTVT.

The chain uses TRBV27 and TRBJ1-2; TRBD1 aligns across 9 bases. Trimming took 4 bases from V and 2 from J; bases not matched to a gene: 2. The CDR3 totals 14 residues. Germline CDR1 reads MNHEY; CDR2 reads SMNVEV (reference sequence). The CDR3 here is CASSYGTGNYGYTF. The CDR3 nucleotides read TGTGCCAGCAGTTACGGGACAGGGAACTATGGCTACACCTTC.

The chain has TRBV28 and TRBJ1-1, with 8 bases fitting TRBD1. CDR3 size: 15 residues. V shed 6 bases and J 6 bases; nucleotides not matched to a gene: 12. Germline assignment: CDR1 MDHEN and CDR2 SYDVKM. The CDR3 here is CASRPHPDRAPEAFF. The CDR3 DNA follows: TGTGCCAGCAGACCTCACCCGGACAGGGCCCCTGAAGCTTTCTTT.

CDR3 in amino acids: CASSPQFYEQYF. Written as DNA, the CDR3 is TGTGCCAGCAGCCCTCAATTTTACGAGCAGTACTTC. This chain joins TRBV7-9 and TRBJ2-7, with D uncertain. The CDR3 spans 12 residues. Germline V gene lookup returns CDR1 SEHNR and CDR2 FQNEAQ (reference sequence). Between the trimmed V and J ends, which lost 5 bases and 4 bases, there was a span of 9 bases.

This clone has only a few counts. V is TRBV10-2 and J is TRBJ2-2; 10 bases fit TRBD1. From germline, CDR1 is WSHSY and CDR2 SAAADI. The CDR3 consists of 15 residues. With 8 bases clipped from V and 3 bases from J, the junction kept 6 bases outside the gene matches. The CDR3 region has the DNA TGCGCCAGCGGTACGACAGGGGGCTACACCGGGGAGCTGTTTTTT. Amino acid sequence: CASGTTGGYTGELFF.

This chain links TRBV7-2 with TRBJ2-5; D unclear. The germline gives CDR1 SGHTA, CDR2 FQGNSA. The V gene lost 0 bases and the J gene lost 5 bases, with 10 bases spanning the gap. This CDR3 has 14 residues. CDR3 residues: CASSLALGVETQYF. CDR3 nucleotide sequence: TGTGCCAGCAGCTTAGCGCTGGGTGTGGAGACCCAGTACTTC.

This chain joins TRBV10-3 and TRBJ2-6, with a possible D match to TRBD2 (5 bases). This CDR3 has 13 residues. The germline V gene has CDR1 ENHRY and CDR2 SYGVKD. Trimming took off 8 bases at V and 0 bases at J, with 5 bases between the two ends. CDR3 amino acids: CAIAGSGANVLTF. The CDR3 DNA is TGTGCCATCGCGGGCTCTGGGGCCAACGTCCTGACTTTC.